This T cell receptor (beta chain) was recovered during a study of Ad26.COV2.S vaccination and SARS-CoV-2 variants. The protocol was immunoSEQ multiplex PCR, while the TCRdb copy is restricted to in-frame clones and leaves out a portion. The profile covers around 400,000 clones, with 80% to 95% appearing a single time and 10% to 15% taken by the ten largest. CDR3 size: 17 residues. The germline V gene encodes CDR1 LGHDT and CDR2 YNNKEL (reference sequence). V lost 1 base to trimming and J lost 1 base; unmatched junction nucleotides: 7. As for treatment: approximately 18 received Ad26.COV2.S at low or high dose, single or two shots; several received placebo; per-sample allocation not given. Specimen acquisition occurred on day 63 following the initial vaccine or placebo injection. An Ad26 vector was used to express Wuhan-strain SARS-CoV-2 spike as the vaccine. Overall study findings and caveats: Similar non-spike TCR breadth was seen in vaccine and placebo recipients. Individuals receiving vaccine had higher spike-specific TCR breadth than placebo recipients did.

On this clone: Its target is unknown.

The starting material was peripheral blood, obtained in a trial of Ad26.COV2.S vaccine versus placebo. The chain links TRBV3-1 (or the pseudogene TRBV3-2) to TRBJ2-3, with TRBD2 matching over 8 bases. This clonotype was obtained from a person aged 18-60 years who received the Ad26.COV2.S COVID-19 vaccine or a placebo. The DNA for the CDR3 is TGTGCCAGCAGCCAAGGAGGACTAGCCTCGCGCACAGATACGCAGTATTTT. Amino acid sequence: CASSQGGLASRTDTQYF.